Listed below are T cell receptor beta chains from one sample, sequenced in a study of T cells expressing NK-cell markers. TCRdb re-analyzed the 5' RACE reads; it lists each CDR3 protein once, without DNA. The sample table sets out some 340,000 distinct CDR3 sequences. Input material: blood T cells: a sorted CD56 or NKG2C T cell subset, CD4+ or CD8+ T cells, or bulk PBMC T cells (not recorded which). These receptors came from a man aged 18-70 years in good health. Both conserved end residues are part of each CDR3.

v_gene	j_gene	CDR3aa
TRBV7-9	TRBJ2-5	CASDSVGETQYF
TRBV28	TRBJ1-5	CASTPAGLNNQPQHF
TRBV5-5	TRBJ1-2	CASSVTRGSGYTF
TRBV24-1	TRBJ1-2	CATSDTGTTNYGYTF
TRBV27	TRBJ1-2	CASSLLQGASGYTF
TRBV7-2	TRBJ2-5	CASSLGGVQETQYF
TRBV11-3	TRBJ2-3	CASSLGLGTDTQYF
TRBV12-5	TRBJ2-7	CASGLVPTGGTYEQYF
TRBV29-1	TRBJ1-5	CSVVLSGRDMGQPQHF
TRBV3-1	TRBJ2-7	CASSQGRAFYEQYF
TRBV20-1	TRBJ1-1	CSAKAGGAFTEAFF
TRBV27	TRBJ1-3	CASSEAGGGRGNTIYF
TRBV12-3/TRBV12-4	TRBJ2-3	CASRLGAGGTDTQYF
TRBV19	TRBJ2-7	CASSIGGGTYEQYF
TRBV30	TRBJ2-5	CAWSRVVETQYF
TRBV13	TRBJ2-7	CASSRYGTGGLHEQYF
TRBV20-1	TRBJ2-1	CSAGRLAGATHNEQFF
TRBV25-1	TRBJ2-5	CASSESSLAGGRLETQYF
TRBV3-1	TRBJ2-2	CASSRTSGGGTGELFF
TRBV5-1	TRBJ1-4	CASSRQGAPDEKLFF
TRBV29-1	TRBJ2-7	CSVDRGGLPYEQYF
TRBV10-3	TRBJ1-2	CAISESGRVNYGYTF
TRBV2	TRBJ2-4	CASSEKGVGNIQYF
TRBV4-1	TRBJ2-7	CASSQMLRRDSYEQYF
TRBV24-1	TRBJ1-2	CATRATGANYGYTF
TRBV24-1	TRBJ2-1	CATSDWTRSEQFF
TRBV20-1	TRBJ2-6	CSARGQGSLSGANVLTF
TRBV13	TRBJ2-5	CASSFKAYQETQYF